This T cell receptor beta chain was recovered during a study of blood T cells in healthy people across ages. The study, taken as a whole, reports: Unsorted PBMCs prevented conclusive naive versus antigen-experienced comparison. Long-lived donors exceeded aged donors in naive CD4+ cells and diversity.

About this clonotype: Its antigen is still unknown.

Peripheral blood was drawn, about 10 milliliters per donor. Together with a sample-barcoded 5' primer, a J-beta primer mix was included in a second PCR lasting roughly 6 to 12 cycles. TCRdb reanalysed the 5' RACE reads using MiXCR and keeps one entry per CDR3 protein. This sample carries approximately 800,000 distinct CDR3 sequences, roughly 60% of them seen once, and the ten largest clones take approximately 23%. This receptor was identified in a man between 25 and 39 years old in good health. Specimen: blood.

DNA of the CDR3: TGCAGTGCTCACCCAAGCGGGGGCCCCTACAATGAGCAGTTCTTC. Residues: CSAHPSGGPYNEQFF. This rearrangement joins TRBV20-1 to TRBJ2-1, with 8 nucleotides matching TRBD2. CDR1 and CDR2 from the germline V gene are DFQATT and SNEGSKA (reference sequence). V lost 5 bases to trimming and J lost 2 bases; unmatched junction nucleotides: 8. This CDR3 spans 15 amino acids.